The 10 T cell receptor beta chains listed next were all sequenced from one sample in a study of glioma-infiltrating T cells. Using RNA template, CDR3s of TCR alpha and beta were amplified with iRepertoire arm-PCR. TCRdb redid the calling of the multiplex PCR reads with MiXCR, one entry per CDR3 protein. The data contain some 100,000 distinct CDR3 sequences, around a quarter of them singletons. The sequenced sample consisted of glioma tissue, nonneoplastic brain tissue, or PBMCs (not recorded which). Every receptor here comes from a human donor with low-grade glioma or glioblastoma, undergoing nonglioma brain surgery, or in good health (not recorded which).

This clonotype showed up many times. The chain couples TRBV10-3 to TRBJ1-1, with D hard to call. The CDR3 totals 16 residues. CDR1 and CDR2 from the germline V gene are ENHRY and SYGVKD. The V end lost 2 bases, the J end lost 3 bases, and 16 bases lay between the germline ends. The CDR3 here is CAISEGWEDRDTEAFF. Written as DNA, the CDR3 is TGTGCCATCAGTGAGGGCTGGGAGGACCGGGACACTGAAGCTTTCTTT.

A note on this clonotype: One base away lies a much larger clone, so this may be a sequencing read error. The chain combines TRBV19 with TRBJ2-3; TRBD1 agrees at 7 bases. Germline-derived CDR1 and CDR2 are LNHDA and SQIVND (reference sequence). The CDR3 totals 15 residues. The V gene end was trimmed by 3 bases and the J gene end by 7 bases; junction bases not matched to a gene: 10. This CDR3 reads CASSIGVGGYNTQYF. In DNA form, the CDR3 reads TGTGCCAGTAGTATTGGGGTAGGGGGCTATAATACGCAGTATTTT.

V and J are TRBV6-6 and TRBJ2-1; 9 bases fit TRBD1. Unmatched junction bases numbered 5, after V lost 0 bases and J lost 8 bases. Germline assignment: CDR1 MNHNY and CDR2 SVGAGI (reference sequence). This CDR3 is 15 amino acids long. CDR3 nucleotides: TGTGCCAGCAGTTACTCTGGGACAGGGAGGGATGAGCAGTTCTTC. Amino acid sequence: CASSYSGTGRDEQFF.

In regard to this clonotype: Since a much larger clone is just one base distant, this may be a read error. The chain employs TRBV4-1 and TRBJ2-1; 10 bases map to TRBD2. Germline V gene sequence: CDR1 MGHRA, CDR2 YSYEKL. The J segment lost 6 bases and the V segment lost 6 bases, leaving 8 bases of the junction unmatched. The CDR3 has 15 residues. CDR3 loop: CASRTRLAGSNEQFF. Here the CDR3 DNA reads TGCGCCAGCAGGACAAGACTAGCGGGCTCCAATGAGCAGTTCTTC.

This clonotype was seen repeatedly, ten times or more. This chain joins TRBV6-2 or TRBV6-3 and TRBJ2-7, with 7 bases lining up with TRBD2. This CDR3 is 14 amino acids long. Germline-derived CDR1 and CDR2 are MNHEY and SVGEGT. Trimming took 6 bases from V and 6 from J; bases not matched to a gene: 11. The CDR3 is CASRHPSGGSEQYF. The CDR3 DNA is TGTGCCAGCAGACATCCTAGCGGCGGAAGCGAGCAGTACTTC.

This clonotype was counted ten times or more. This chain uses TRBV2 with TRBJ2-7, with D possibly TRBD1 on 5 matching bases. Between the trimmed V and J ends, which lost 3 bases and 1 base, there was a span of 13 bases. The CDR3 extends over 15 amino acids. Germline V gene data show CDR1 as SNHLY and CDR2 as FYNNEI. CDR3 in DNA: TGTGCCAGCAGTGAGGTCCCTTGGACATCCTACGAGCAGTACTTC. It yields the protein CASSEVPWTSYEQYF. Using reference TRBV2 and TRBJ2-7 for the parts outside the CDR3, the full variable domain is EPEVTQTPSHQVTQMGQEVILRCVPISNHLYFYWYRQILGQKVEFLVSFYNNEISEKSEIFDDQFSVERPDGSNFTLKIRSTKLEDSAMYFCASSEVPWTSYEQYFGPGTRLTVT.

V usage is TRBV11-2 and J usage is TRBJ1-1; possible D gene TRBD1, 5 bases. Trimming removed 2 bases at V and 6 bases at J, with 10 bases between. CDR1 and CDR2 (germline): SGHAT, FQNNGV. The CDR3 consists of 13 residues. The chain's CDR3 is CASSLLGASEAFF. CDR3 coding DNA: TGTGCCAGCAGCTTATTAGGGGCCTCTGAAGCTTTCTTT.

The chain has TRBV5-1 and TRBJ2-1, with TRBD1 matching over 7 bases. V trimming: 2 bases; J trimming: 5 bases; junction bases outside the gene matches: 7. The CDR3 contains 15 residues. Germline CDR1 SGHRS, CDR2 YFSETQ. Written as DNA, the CDR3 is TGCGCCAGCAGCTTAGGAAGACAGGGCAACAATGAGCAGTTCTTC. It is translated as CASSLGRQGNNEQFF. Filled out from reference TRBV5-1 and TRBJ2-1, the complete variable domain reads KAGVTQTPRYLIKTRGQQVTLSCSPISGHRSVSWYQQTPGQGLQFLFEYFSETQRNKGNFPGRFSGRQFSNSRSEMNVSTLELGDSALYLCASSLGRQGNNEQFFGPGTRLTVL.

This clonotype was counted between two and nine times. The genes are TRBV7-3 and TRBJ2-2, with no clear D. Germline values: CDR1 SGHTA, CDR2 FQGTGA. This CDR3 contains 16 residues. Trimming pared 3 bases from V and 6 bases from J, leaving 17 bases between. The chain's CDR3 is CASSFFSRDGAGELFF. CDR3 nucleotides: TGTGCCAGCAGCTTCTTCAGTAGGGATGGGGCCGGGGAGCTGTTTTTT.

This clonotype was observed many times. The chain is built from TRBV7-3 and TRBJ2-3, with D hard to call. Trimming took off 5 bases at V and 1 base at J, with 7 bases between the two ends. From germline, CDR1 is SGHTA and CDR2 FQGTGA. The CDR3 runs 13 residues. CDR3 residues: CASSRDRTDTQYF. As DNA, the CDR3 is TGTGCCAGCAGCCGCGATCGCACAGATACGCAGTATTTT.